The rows below give T cell receptor beta chains drawn from one sample of a study of vaccination effects on CD4 cells after COVID-19. Some clones are missing from TCRdb's copy, which holds only in-frame ones; the method was immunoSEQ multiplex PCR. The sample carries about 45,000 clones, approximately 77% recorded once. These receptors have no identified antigens. This sample comprised CD4+ T cells from PBMCs cultured without peptide, obtained after COVID-19 vaccination. These receptors were obtained from a human donor who received a COVID-19 vaccine. Each CDR3 is given with its conserved first and last residue. The D gene is left open where the match is weak. The listing skips clone size in some rows; elsewhere it reads once, few, many or a size class.

d_call: NA; v_call: TRBV28; clone_size: NA; j_call: TRBJ2-1; cdr3_aa: CASNSDHSSYNEQFF; cdr3_nt: TGTGCCAGCAATTCGGACCACTCCTCCTACAATGAGCAGTTCTTC
d_call: NA; v_call: TRBV28; clone_size: NA; j_call: TRBJ1-4; cdr3_aa: CASSLGESEKLFF; cdr3_nt: TGTGCCAGCAGTTTAGGCGAGTCTGAAAAACTGTTTTTT
d_call: TRBD1; v_call: TRBV5-1; clone_size: NA; j_call: TRBJ2-7; cdr3_aa: CASSPPGTGTYEQYF; cdr3_nt: TGCGCCAGCAGCCCCCCCGGGACAGGCACCTACGAGCAGTACTTC
d_call: NA; v_call: TRBV10-1; clone_size: NA; j_call: TRBJ1-1; cdr3_aa: CASSESVRGRNTEAFF; cdr3_nt: TGCGCCAGCAGTGAGAGTGTGAGGGGACGGAACACTGAAGCTTTCTTT
d_call: NA; v_call: TRBV7-6; clone_size: NA; j_call: TRBJ2-1; cdr3_aa: CASSLPLAGELGGDEQFF; cdr3_nt: TGTGCCAGCAGCTTACCATTAGCAGGCGAACTAGGGGGGGATGAGCAGTTCTTC
d_call: TRBD1; v_call: TRBV10-2; clone_size: few; j_call: TRBJ1-5; cdr3_aa: CASSETGGGNQPQHF; cdr3_nt: TGCGCCAGCAGTGAAACAGGGGGCGGCAATCAGCCCCAGCATTTT
d_call: TRBD2; v_call: TRBV19; clone_size: NA; j_call: TRBJ2-1; cdr3_aa: CASSILAGGLYEQFF; cdr3_nt: TGTGCCAGTAGTATTCTAGCGGGGGGCCTATATGAGCAGTTCTTC
d_call: NA; v_call: TRBV3-1/TRBV3-2; clone_size: many; j_call: TRBJ1-2; cdr3_aa: CASTSTWDEGYTF; cdr3_nt: TGTGCCAGCACCTCAACTTGGGACGAGGGCTACACCTTC
d_call: TRBD1; v_call: TRBV18; clone_size: NA; j_call: TRBJ1-1; cdr3_aa: CASSTTGVNTEAFF; cdr3_nt: TGTGCCAGCTCAACGACAGGGGTGAACACTGAAGCTTTCTTT
d_call: NA; v_call: TRBV12-3/TRBV12-4; clone_size: NA; j_call: TRBJ2-7; cdr3_aa: CASSLNLVGEQYF; cdr3_nt: TGTGCCAGCAGTTTAAACCTAGTAGGGGAGCAGTACTTC
d_call: TRBD2; v_call: TRBV18; clone_size: NA; j_call: TRBJ2-7; cdr3_aa: CASSPGQRDLYEQYF; cdr3_nt: TGTGCCAGCTCACCAGGGCAGCGGGACCTCTACGAGCAGTACTTC
d_call: NA; v_call: TRBV6-5; clone_size: NA; j_call: TRBJ1-5; cdr3_aa: CASSPGVYGPQHF; cdr3_nt: TGTGCCAGCAGCCCAGGGGTTTACGGGCCCCAGCATTTT
d_call: TRBD2; v_call: TRBV6-1; clone_size: NA; j_call: TRBJ2-5; cdr3_aa: CASSEGASGQETQYF; cdr3_nt: TGTGCCAGCAGTGAAGGGGCTAGCGGGCAAGAGACCCAGTACTTC
d_call: NA; v_call: TRBV5-8; clone_size: few; j_call: TRBJ1-2; cdr3_aa: CASSLAHMSDSGYTF; cdr3_nt: TGTGCCAGCAGCTTGGCACACATGTCTGACTCTGGCTACACCTTC
d_call: NA; v_call: TRBV29-1; clone_size: few; j_call: TRBJ1-2; cdr3_aa: CSVPRGSMLGYTF; cdr3_nt: TGCAGCGTTCCAAGGGGGAGTATGTTGGGCTACACCTTC
d_call: TRBD2; v_call: TRBV3-1/TRBV3-2; clone_size: NA; j_call: TRBJ2-1; cdr3_aa: CASSQDGLAGVGEQFF; cdr3_nt: TGTGCCAGCAGCCAAGATGGTCTAGCGGGAGTTGGAGAGCAGTTCTTC
d_call: NA; v_call: TRBV6-6; clone_size: once; j_call: TRBJ2-1; cdr3_aa: CASSYDPISDNEQFF; cdr3_nt: TGTGCCAGCAGTTACGACCCGATTTCAGACAATGAGCAGTTCTTC
d_call: NA; v_call: TRBV6-5; clone_size: NA; j_call: TRBJ1-2; cdr3_aa: CASSKVENYGYTF; cdr3_nt: TGTGCCAGCAGTAAGGTAGAGAACTATGGCTACACCTTC
d_call: NA; v_call: TRBV2; clone_size: NA; j_call: TRBJ2-3; cdr3_aa: CASSDNHPPDTQYF; cdr3_nt: TGTGCCAGCAGTGATAACCACCCGCCAGATACGCAGTATTTT
d_call: TRBD2; v_call: TRBV5-4; clone_size: NA; j_call: TRBJ2-7; cdr3_aa: CASSLGESSGGFGEQYF; cdr3_nt: TGTGCCAGCAGCTTGGGGGAATCTAGCGGGGGGTTCGGCGAGCAGTACTTC
d_call: TRBD2; v_call: TRBV19; clone_size: NA; j_call: TRBJ2-4; cdr3_aa: CASSVTSGNLAKNIQYF; cdr3_nt: TGTGCCAGTAGTGTGACTAGCGGGAACCTAGCCAAAAACATTCAGTACTTC
d_call: NA; v_call: TRBV7-9; clone_size: NA; j_call: TRBJ2-5; cdr3_aa: CASSLISSQETQYF; cdr3_nt: TGTGCCAGCAGCTTAATATCCTCTCAAGAGACCCAGTACTTC
d_call: TRBD1; v_call: TRBV7-6; clone_size: NA; j_call: TRBJ2-7; cdr3_aa: CASSLRTGDYVEQYF; cdr3_nt: TGTGCCAGCAGCTTGAGGACAGGCGACTACGTCGAGCAGTACTTC
d_call: NA; v_call: TRBV30; clone_size: NA; j_call: TRBJ2-1; cdr3_aa: CAWTRTRGPGNEQFF; cdr3_nt: TGTGCCTGGACCCGTACCCGGGGGCCGGGGAATGAGCAGTTCTTC
d_call: NA; v_call: TRBV6-5; clone_size: NA; j_call: TRBJ2-3; cdr3_aa: CASNGGNTDTQYF; cdr3_nt: TGTGCCAGCAACGGCGGTAACACAGATACGCAGTATTTT
d_call: TRBD2; v_call: TRBV4-1; clone_size: NA; j_call: TRBJ2-5; cdr3_aa: CASSLGRTSGRVGKETQYF; cdr3_nt: TGCGCCAGCAGCCTGGGAAGGACTAGCGGGAGAGTCGGTAAAGAGACCCAGTACTTC
d_call: NA; v_call: TRBV2; clone_size: NA; j_call: TRBJ1-2; cdr3_aa: CASSGDSDYGYTF; cdr3_nt: TGTGCCAGCAGTGGCGACAGTGACTATGGCTACACCTTC
d_call: NA; v_call: TRBV2; clone_size: few; j_call: TRBJ1-4; cdr3_aa: CASSELTAHEELFF; cdr3_nt: TGTGCCAGCAGTGAATTGACAGCGCATGAGGAACTGTTTTTT
d_call: NA; v_call: TRBV10-1; clone_size: few; j_call: TRBJ2-3; cdr3_aa: CASSRGLTDTQYF; cdr3_nt: TGCGCCAGCAGTCGGGGCCTGACAGATACGCAGTATTTT
d_call: NA; v_call: TRBV13; clone_size: NA; j_call: TRBJ1-3; cdr3_aa: CASSFSVVRGNTIYF; cdr3_nt: TGTGCCAGCAGCTTTTCGGTGGTAAGAGGAAACACCATATATTTT
d_call: NA; v_call: TRBV5-6; clone_size: NA; j_call: TRBJ1-6; cdr3_aa: CASTRTHNSPLHF; cdr3_nt: TGTGCCAGCACCCGAACCCACAATTCACCCCTCCACTTT
d_call: NA; v_call: TRBV9; clone_size: once; j_call: TRBJ2-3; cdr3_aa: CASSPVVADTQYF; cdr3_nt: TGTGCCAGCAGCCCAGTTGTTGCAGATACGCAGTATTTT
d_call: NA; v_call: TRBV28; clone_size: NA; j_call: TRBJ1-1; cdr3_aa: CASSLLDRTDVEAFF; cdr3_nt: TGTGCCAGCAGTTTATTGGACAGAACCGATGTTGAAGCTTTCTTT
d_call: NA; v_call: TRBV27; clone_size: NA; j_call: TRBJ2-7; cdr3_aa: CASSLARGYEQYF; cdr3_nt: TGTGCCAGCAGTTTAGCTCGGGGGTACGAGCAGTACTTC
d_call: TRBD2; v_call: TRBV5-5; clone_size: NA; j_call: TRBJ2-1; cdr3_aa: CASSPILAGSYNEQFF; cdr3_nt: TGTGCCAGCAGCCCTATTCTAGCGGGGTCCTACAATGAGCAGTTCTTC
d_call: NA; v_call: TRBV10-3; clone_size: NA; j_call: TRBJ1-5; cdr3_aa: CAISELGGVQPQHF; cdr3_nt: TGTGCCATCAGTGAGTTGGGGGGCGTTCAGCCCCAGCATTTT
d_call: TRBD2; v_call: TRBV9; clone_size: NA; j_call: TRBJ2-2; cdr3_aa: CASSVAGGGNTGELFF; cdr3_nt: TGTGCCAGCAGCGTAGCAGGCGGGGGGAACACCGGGGAGCTGTTTTTT
d_call: NA; v_call: TRBV5-4; clone_size: once; j_call: TRBJ1-6; cdr3_aa: CASSFPNSPLHF; cdr3_nt: TGTGCCAGCAGCTTCCCGAATTCACCCCTCCACTTT
d_call: TRBD1; v_call: TRBV5-6; clone_size: NA; j_call: TRBJ1-2; cdr3_aa: CASSRDRAHGYTF; cdr3_nt: TGTGCCAGCAGCCGGGACAGGGCGCATGGCTACACCTTC
d_call: NA; v_call: TRBV6-1; clone_size: NA; j_call: TRBJ2-7; cdr3_aa: CASSEGQGSGYEQYF; cdr3_nt: TGTGCCAGCAGTGAAGGTCAGGGATCGGGCTACGAGCAGTACTTC